This T cell receptor (beta chain) was identified in a study of regulatory T cells in long-lasting Graves disease. V lost 6 bases and J 10 bases, leaving 19 bases between the germline ends. This CDR3 spans 14 amino acids. Relying on iRepertoire HTBI primers and Arm-PCR of CDR3 regions, the team built TCR beta libraries. MiXCR, run by TCRdb on the multiplex PCR reads, gives a single entry per CDR3 protein. This sample has about 400,000 distinct CDR3 sequences, with less than 25% found just once. This clonotype was seen many times. Time point in this sample: persistent/refractory GD, antithyroid drugs over 5 years with positive TRAb. After RNA was extracted from PBMCs, the TCR library was made from it.

Here the sequenced sample was peripheral blood mononuclear cells (PBMCs), taken when the disease was refractory, from a patient treated with antithyroid drugs. The sequence was obtained from a female donor with Graves disease. This chain uses TRBV12-3 or TRBV12-4 with TRBJ1-3, with no clear D. CDR3 nucleotides: TGTGCCAGCAGACCCCAGGTTGGACCCACAACCATATATTTT. It translates to CASRPQVGPTTIYF.